The 8 T cell receptor beta chains reported below all come from one sample, sequenced in a study of Ad26.COV2.S vaccination and SARS-CoV-2 variants. Clones were read by immunoSEQ multiplex PCR, and TCRdb kept only the in-frame ones, dropping some. The sample includes approximately 420,000 clones, approximately 90% of them seen just once. The treatment denotes: 15 to 20 received Ad26.COV2.S at low or high dose, single or two shots; roughly 5 received placebo; per-sample allocation not given. Samples came from day 63 after the first vaccine or placebo injection. This sample comprised peripheral blood, obtained in a trial of Ad26.COV2.S vaccine versus placebo. The receptor source for this set is a person between 18 and 65 years old who received the Ad26.COV2.S COVID-19 vaccine or a placebo.

The rearrangement links TRBV11-2 to TRBJ1-6, with TRBD1 matching 7 bases. The CDR3 is 18 amino acids. The V segment lost 4 bases and the J segment 0 bases; nucleotides outside the gene matches: 9. The V gene's germline CDR1 is SGHAT and CDR2 FQNNGV. The CDR3: CASSSWRGPSSYNSPLHF. The CDR3 DNA is TGTGCCAGCAGCTCGTGGAGGGGGCCGAGCTCCTATAATTCACCCCTCCACTTT.

The rearrangement links TRBV12-2 to TRBJ2-1; the tabulated D call, TRBD2, remains unverified against the DNA. TRBV12-2 is shown as a pseudogene. The CDR3 runs to 17 residues. The CDR3 here is CASRLSWERGGRDEQFF. The DNA of the CDR3 is TGTGCAAGTCGCTTATCGTGGGAGCGGGGGGGCAGGGATGAGCAGTTCTTC.

The chain recombines TRBV12-3 or TRBV12-4 with TRBJ1-6; a possible D gene is TRBD1 (5 bases). Trimming cost V 6 bases and J 8 bases, with 8 bases left between them. This CDR3 contains 12 residues. This CDR3 reads CASRQEYSPLHF. The DNA of the CDR3 is TGTGCCAGCAGACAGGAATATTCACCCCTCCACTTT.

The rearrangement joins TRBV28 to TRBJ2-7; TRBD2 is a possible D gene (6 bases). The germline V and J ends were trimmed by 2 bases and 7 bases, with 24 bases remaining between them. In germline, CDR1 is MDHEN, CDR2 SYDVKM. The CDR3 loop spans 17 amino acids. As DNA, the CDR3 is TGTGCCAGCAGTTTAAGGGAACGGTGGGACTCCTACGAGGAGCAGTACTTC. Translated: CASSLRERWDSYEEQYF.

The chain joins TRBV28 to TRBJ2-5; a weak D match, TRBD1 (6 bases). V was pared by 10 bases and J by 6 bases, with 24 bases between. The length of the CDR3 is 15 residues. Germline assignment: CDR1 MDHEN and CDR2 SYDVKM. The CDR3 loop is CATSGADSPKKTQYF. The DNA of the CDR3 is TGTGCCACCTCAGGTGCGGACAGCCCCAAAAAGACCCAGTACTTC. The full variable domain, in which reference TRBV28 and TRBJ2-5 provide the parts outside the CDR3, is DVKVTQSSRYLVKRTGEKVFLECVQDMDHENMFWYRQDPGLGLRLIYFSYDVKMKEKGDIPEGYSVSREKKERFSLILESASTNQTSMYLCATSGADSPKKTQYFGPGTRLLVL.

The gene calls are TRBV11-3 and TRBJ2-1, with 8 bases identical to TRBD2. The germline V gene encodes CDR1 SGHNT and CDR2 YENEEA. CDR3 length: 14 residues. The J segment lost 2 bases and the V segment lost 5 bases, leaving 2 bases of the junction unmatched. In DNA, the CDR3 is TGTGCCAGCAGCCGGGGGGGGACCTACAATGAGCAGTTCTTC. Translating gives CASSRGGTYNEQFF. The variable domain in full, completed from reference TRBV11-3 and TRBJ2-1, reads EAGVVQSPRYKIIEKKQPVAFWCNPISGHNTLYWYLQNLGQGPELLIRYENEEAVDDSQLPKDRFSAERLKGVDSTLKIQPAELGDSAVYLCASSRGGTYNEQFFGPGTRLTVL.

This rearrangement joins TRBV3-1 (or the pseudogene TRBV3-2) to TRBJ2-1; D might be TRBD1 (6 bases). V was clipped by 4 bases and J by 0 bases, with 7 bases between them. Germline values: CDR1 LGHDT, CDR2 YNNKEL (reference sequence). This CDR3 has 14 residues. CDR3 nucleotide sequence: TGTGCCAGCAGCCTAGGGGGCTCCTACAATGAGCAGTTCTTC. Translation gives CASSLGGSYNEQFF.

The chain couples TRBV7-2 to TRBJ2-5; no clear D. Per germline, CDR1 SGHTA and CDR2 FQGNSA. There are 15 residues in the CDR3. Trimming took off 1 base at V and 2 bases at J, with 11 bases between the two ends. CDR3 nucleotide sequence: TGTGCCAGCAGCTTAGTTTGGGGTGAACAAGAGACCCAGTACTTC. As protein: CASSLVWGEQETQYF. Together with reference TRBV7-2 and TRBJ2-5, the CDR3 gives the full variable domain: GAGVSQSPSNKVTEKGKDVELRCDPISGHTALYWYRQSLGQGLEFLIYFQGNSAPDKSGLPSDRFSAERTGGSVSTLTIQRTQQEDSAVYLCASSLVWGEQETQYFGPGTRLLVL.